Below are 12 T cell receptor beta chains sequenced from a single sample in a study of T cells in Graves' hyperthyroidism and ophthalmopathy. RNA transcripts gave rise to amplified TCR beta CDR3 regions. First-round RT-PCR with HTBI primers amplified the TCR CDR3 region. TCRdb itself ran the multiplex PCR reads through MiXCR, one entry per CDR3 protein. The sample holds about 350,000 distinct CDR3 sequences, about 15% seen once. Material for sequencing was blood. The receptors here all came from a woman aged 25 to 39 with Graves' hyperthyroidism.

The rearrangement links TRBV20-1 to TRBJ2-4, with D hard to call. Per the germline V gene, CDR1 is DFQATT and CDR2 is SNEGSKA (reference sequence). This CDR3 comprises 13 residues. Deletions cut 5 bases from V and 7 bases from J, with 15 bases between. CDR3 sequence (DNA): TGCAGTGCTTCTAGGTTGGCCCAGAACATTCAGTACTTC. The encoded protein is CSASRLAQNIQYF.

This clonotype was seen only once. The CDR3 DNA follows: TGTGCCAGCCACTTGGGTGGGAGCAATCAGCCCCAGCATTTT. Its translation: CASHLGGSNQPQHF. The chain recombines TRBV19 with TRBJ1-5; unclear D gene. CDR1 and CDR2 (germline): LNHDA, SQIVND (reference sequence). The CDR3 consists of 14 residues. Trimming left V 9 bases short and J 1 base short, with 13 bases between.

This clonotype has ten or more counts. V and J are TRBV7-2 and TRBJ2-7; TRBD2 matches at 7 bases. The germline CDR1 and CDR2 sequences are SGHTA and FQGNSA. The CDR3 contains 16 residues. Unmatched junction bases numbered 13, after V lost 2 bases and J lost 6 bases. DNA of the CDR3: TGTGCCAGCAGCTTATTCCAAGCGGGGTTCTCGGCCGAGCAGTACTTC. Amino acids: CASSLFQAGFSAEQYF.

This clonotype was counted at least ten times. V and J are TRBV28 and TRBJ2-1; 9 bases align to TRBD2. CDR3 length: 16 amino acids. Germline V gene data show CDR1 as MDHEN and CDR2 as SYDVKM. The V and J ends lost 2 bases and 0 bases, in that order; junction bases with no gene match: 2. The chain's CDR3 is CASSLSSGSSYNEQFF. The CDR3 DNA reads as TGTGCCAGCAGTTTAAGTAGCGGGAGCTCCTACAATGAGCAGTTCTTC.

This clonotype was seen ten or more times. This chain links TRBV12-3 or TRBV12-4 with TRBJ1-4; D unresolved. There are 15 residues in the CDR3. Trimming shortened V by 5 bases and J by 3 bases, and 13 bases separated the two germline ends. The CDR3 DNA follows: TGTGCCAGCAGTCCTCGAGAGGCAGCTAATGAAAAACTGTTTTTT. Protein sequence: CASSPREAANEKLFF.

There are a few counts of this clonotype. This CDR3 is CASSLDTSGRGLSNEQFF. The CDR3 coding sequence is TGTGCCAGCAGCTTAGATACTAGCGGGAGAGGTCTATCCAATGAGCAGTTCTTC. The V and J genes are TRBV7-9 and TRBJ2-1; 11 positions agree with TRBD2. Germline V gene sequence: CDR1 SEHNR, CDR2 FQNEAQ (reference sequence). V lost 1 base to trimming and J lost 6 bases; unmatched junction nucleotides: 11. CDR3 size: 18 residues.

The V call is TRBV3-1, the J call TRBJ2-5; TRBD1 might be the D (5 bases). CDR1 is LGHDT and CDR2 is YNNKEL in the germline V gene (reference sequence). The germline V and J ends were trimmed by 0 bases and 9 bases, with 8 bases remaining between them. The CDR3 covers 12 residues. Written as DNA, the CDR3 is TGTGCCAGCAGCCAAGATCAGGGCCCCCAGTACTTC. Residues: CASSQDQGPQYF.

The V call is TRBV9, the J call TRBJ2-3; 13 bases align to TRBD2. The CDR3 extends over 16 amino acids. V trimming: 3 bases; J trimming: 4 bases; junction bases outside the gene matches: 5. Germline CDR1 SGDLS, CDR2 YYNGEE. The CDR3 bases are TGTGCCAGCAGCGAGACTAGCGGGAGGTTTTCAGATACGCAGTATTTT. Translating it yields CASSETSGRFSDTQYF.

The rearrangement uses TRBV20-1 and TRBJ2-1; tentatively, D is TRBD2 (6 bases). The CDR3 has 13 amino acids. Trimming took off 4 bases at V and 15 bases at J, with 22 bases between the two ends. The germline gives CDR1 DFQATT, CDR2 SNEGSKA (reference sequence). The CDR3 region has the DNA TGCAGTGCTAACCTAGCGCCATACAATGAGTTGTTCTTC. Translating it yields CSANLAPYNELFF.

This chain uses TRBV19 with TRBJ2-3; maybe TRBD2 (5 bases). V dropped 7 bases and J dropped 3 bases, with 8 bases sitting between them. CDR3 size: 12 residues. CDR1 and CDR2 (germline): LNHDA, SQIVND (reference sequence). CDR3 residues: CASNGETDTQYF. The CDR3 region has the DNA TGTGCCAGTAACGGGGAGACAGATACGCAGTATTTT.

This clonotype has at least ten counts. The chain employs TRBV6-2 or TRBV6-3 and TRBJ2-5; D gene uncertain. The V and J ends lost 5 bases and 2 bases respectively, with 12 bases between them. The CDR3 has 14 residues. Germline V gene sequence: CDR1 MNHEY, CDR2 SVGEGT. Here the CDR3 DNA reads TGTGCCAGCAGTGAGAATGAAGTACAAGAGACCCAGTACTTC. Amino acid sequence: CASSENEVQETQYF.

The rearrangement uses TRBV2 and TRBJ2-1, with 10 bases identical to TRBD1. CDR1 is SNHLY, CDR2 FYNNEI, per germline. The junction had 23 bases not matched to a gene; V was cut back by 5 bases and J by 7 bases. CDR3 size: 20 residues. CDR3 sequence reads: CASSPRDRGRLAVRGNEQFF. CDR3 DNA: TGTGCCAGCAGTCCCCGGGACAGGGGTCGGCTAGCGGTTAGAGGGAATGAGCAGTTCTTC.